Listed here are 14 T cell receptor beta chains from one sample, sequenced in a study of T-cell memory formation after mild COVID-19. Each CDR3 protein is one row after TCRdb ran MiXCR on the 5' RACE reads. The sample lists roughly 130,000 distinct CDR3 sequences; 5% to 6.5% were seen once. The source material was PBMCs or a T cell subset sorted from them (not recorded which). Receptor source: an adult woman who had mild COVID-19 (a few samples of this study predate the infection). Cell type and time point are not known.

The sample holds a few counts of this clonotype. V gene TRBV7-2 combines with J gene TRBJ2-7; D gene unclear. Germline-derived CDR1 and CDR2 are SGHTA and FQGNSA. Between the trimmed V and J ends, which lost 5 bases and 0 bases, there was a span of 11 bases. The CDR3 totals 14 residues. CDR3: CASSAMRSSYEQYF. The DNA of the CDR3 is TGTGCCAGCAGCGCTATGCGAAGCTCCTACGAGCAGTACTTC.

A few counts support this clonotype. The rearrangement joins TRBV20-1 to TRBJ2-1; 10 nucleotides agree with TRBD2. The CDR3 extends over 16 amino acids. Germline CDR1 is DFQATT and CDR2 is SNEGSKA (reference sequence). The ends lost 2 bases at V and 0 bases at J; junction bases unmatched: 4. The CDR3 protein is CSARSLAGGSYNEQFF. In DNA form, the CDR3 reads TGCAGTGCTAGATCTTTAGCGGGGGGCTCCTACAATGAGCAGTTCTTC.

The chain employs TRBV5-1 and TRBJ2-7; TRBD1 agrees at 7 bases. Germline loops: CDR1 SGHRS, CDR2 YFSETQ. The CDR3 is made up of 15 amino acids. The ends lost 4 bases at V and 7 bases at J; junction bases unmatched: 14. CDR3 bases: TGCGCCAGCAGCCAGCGCCTGACAGGGATGAGTGAGCAGTACTTC. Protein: CASSQRLTGMSEQYF. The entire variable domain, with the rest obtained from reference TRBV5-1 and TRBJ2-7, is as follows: KAGVTQTPRYLIKTRGQQVTLSCSPISGHRSVSWYQQTPGQGLQFLFEYFSETQRNKGNFPGRFSGRQFSNSRSEMNVSTLELGDSALYLCASSQRLTGMSEQYFGPGTRLTVT.

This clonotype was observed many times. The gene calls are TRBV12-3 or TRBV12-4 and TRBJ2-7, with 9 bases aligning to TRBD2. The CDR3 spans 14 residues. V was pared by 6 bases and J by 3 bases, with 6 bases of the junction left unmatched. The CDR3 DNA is TGTGCCAGCAGCCTTAGCGGGAGTATCTACGAGCAGTACTTC. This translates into CASSLSGSIYEQYF.

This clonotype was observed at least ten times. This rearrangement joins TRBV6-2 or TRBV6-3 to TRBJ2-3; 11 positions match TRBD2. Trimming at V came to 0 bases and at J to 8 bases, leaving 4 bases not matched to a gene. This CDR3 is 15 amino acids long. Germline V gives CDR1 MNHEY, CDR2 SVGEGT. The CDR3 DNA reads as TGTGCCAGCAGTTACTCTCGGACTAGCGGGCCTACGCAGTATTTT. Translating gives CASSYSRTSGPTQYF.

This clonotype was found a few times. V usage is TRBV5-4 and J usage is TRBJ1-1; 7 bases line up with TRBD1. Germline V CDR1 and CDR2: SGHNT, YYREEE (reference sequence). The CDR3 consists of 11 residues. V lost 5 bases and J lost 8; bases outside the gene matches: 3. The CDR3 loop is CASRRDSEAFF. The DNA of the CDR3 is TGTGCCAGCAGGCGGGACAGCGAAGCTTTCTTT.

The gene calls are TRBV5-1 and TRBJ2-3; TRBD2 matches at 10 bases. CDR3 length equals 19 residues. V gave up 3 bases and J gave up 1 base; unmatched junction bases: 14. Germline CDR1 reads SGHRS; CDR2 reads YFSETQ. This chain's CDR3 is CASSSKGLAHPPGTDTQYF. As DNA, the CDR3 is TGCGCCAGCAGCTCTAAGGGACTAGCGCACCCGCCGGGCACAGATACGCAGTATTTT.

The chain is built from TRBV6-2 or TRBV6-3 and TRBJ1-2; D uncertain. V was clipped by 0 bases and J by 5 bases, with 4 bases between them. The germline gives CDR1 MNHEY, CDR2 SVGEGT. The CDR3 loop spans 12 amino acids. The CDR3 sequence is CASSYSGYGYTF. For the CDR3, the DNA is TGTGCCAGCAGTTACTCCGGTTATGGCTACACCTTC.

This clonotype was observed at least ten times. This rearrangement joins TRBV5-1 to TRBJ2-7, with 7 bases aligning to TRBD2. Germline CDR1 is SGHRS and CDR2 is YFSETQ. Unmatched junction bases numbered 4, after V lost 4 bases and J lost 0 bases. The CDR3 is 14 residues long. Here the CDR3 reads CASSTGGSSYEQYF. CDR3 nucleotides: TGCGCCAGCAGCACGGGGGGAAGCTCCTACGAGCAGTACTTC.

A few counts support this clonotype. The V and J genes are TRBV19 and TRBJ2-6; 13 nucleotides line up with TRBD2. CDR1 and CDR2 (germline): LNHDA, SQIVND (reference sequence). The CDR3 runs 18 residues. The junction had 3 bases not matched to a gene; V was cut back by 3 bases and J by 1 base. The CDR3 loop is CASSIPGLAGSGANVLTF. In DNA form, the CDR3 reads TGTGCCAGTAGTATCCCGGGACTAGCGGGGTCTGGGGCCAACGTCCTGACTTTC.

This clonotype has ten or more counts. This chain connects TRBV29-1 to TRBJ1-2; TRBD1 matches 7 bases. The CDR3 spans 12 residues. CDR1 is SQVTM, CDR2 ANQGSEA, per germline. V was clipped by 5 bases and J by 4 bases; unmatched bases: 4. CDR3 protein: CSVLQGTYGYTF. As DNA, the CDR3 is TGCAGCGTTCTACAGGGGACCTATGGCTACACCTTC.

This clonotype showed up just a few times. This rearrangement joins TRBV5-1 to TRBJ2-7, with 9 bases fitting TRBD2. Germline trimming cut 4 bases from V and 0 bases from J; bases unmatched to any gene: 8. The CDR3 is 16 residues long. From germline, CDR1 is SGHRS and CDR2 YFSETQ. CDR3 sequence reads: CASSHRLAVSSYEQYF. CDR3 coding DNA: TGCGCCAGCAGCCACAGACTAGCGGTAAGCTCCTACGAGCAGTACTTC.

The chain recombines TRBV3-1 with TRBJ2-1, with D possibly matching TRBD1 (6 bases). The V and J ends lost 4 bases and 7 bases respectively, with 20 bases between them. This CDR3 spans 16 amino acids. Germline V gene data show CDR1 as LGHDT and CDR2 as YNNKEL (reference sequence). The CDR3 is CASSPPQWDIGNEQFF. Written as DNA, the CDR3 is TGTGCCAGCAGCCCCCCCCAGTGGGACATAGGAAATGAGCAGTTCTTC.

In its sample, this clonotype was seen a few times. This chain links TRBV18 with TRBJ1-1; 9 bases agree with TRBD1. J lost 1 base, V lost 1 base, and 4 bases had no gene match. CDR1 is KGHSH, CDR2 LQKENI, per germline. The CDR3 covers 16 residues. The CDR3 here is CASSPLPGQGNTEAFF. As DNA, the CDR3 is TGTGCCAGCTCACCACTCCCGGGACAGGGGAACACTGAAGCTTTCTTT.